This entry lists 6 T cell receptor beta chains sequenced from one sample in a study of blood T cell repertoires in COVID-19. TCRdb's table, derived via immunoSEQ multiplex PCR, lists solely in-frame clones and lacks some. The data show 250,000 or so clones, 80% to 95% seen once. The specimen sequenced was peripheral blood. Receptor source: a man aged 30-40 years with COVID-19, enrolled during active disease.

In DNA, the CDR3 is TGTGCCAGCAGTGAATCAAAGGGGGCTGATTCACCCCTCCACTTT. This codes for CASSESKGADSPLHF. The V gene is TRBV25-1, the J gene TRBJ1-6, with 7 positions matching TRBD1. Germline CDR1 MGHDK, CDR2 SYGVNS. The CDR3 has 15 residues. V was pared by 1 base and J by 8 bases, with 5 bases of the junction left unmatched.

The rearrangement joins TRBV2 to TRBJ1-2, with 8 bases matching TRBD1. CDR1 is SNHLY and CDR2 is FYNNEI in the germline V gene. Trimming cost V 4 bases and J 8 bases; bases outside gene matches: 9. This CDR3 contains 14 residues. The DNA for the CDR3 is TGTGCCAGCAGTGTCGGACAGGGTTGGGGAGGCTACACCTTC. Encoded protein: CASSVGQGWGGYTF.

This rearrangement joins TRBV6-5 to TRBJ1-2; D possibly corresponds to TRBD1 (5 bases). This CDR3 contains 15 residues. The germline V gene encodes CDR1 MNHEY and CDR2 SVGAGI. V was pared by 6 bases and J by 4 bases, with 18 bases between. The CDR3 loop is CASSRGGASPYGYTF. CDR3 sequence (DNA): TGTGCCAGCAGCCGAGGTGGGGCCTCTCCCTATGGCTACACCTTC.

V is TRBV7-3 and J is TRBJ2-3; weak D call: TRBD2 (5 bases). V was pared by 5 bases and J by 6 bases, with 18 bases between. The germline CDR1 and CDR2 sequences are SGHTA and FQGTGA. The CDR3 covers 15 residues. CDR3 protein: CASSGSSGSSDTQYF. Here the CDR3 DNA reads TGTGCCAGCAGCGGGTCCTCGGGATCATCGGATACGCAGTATTTT.

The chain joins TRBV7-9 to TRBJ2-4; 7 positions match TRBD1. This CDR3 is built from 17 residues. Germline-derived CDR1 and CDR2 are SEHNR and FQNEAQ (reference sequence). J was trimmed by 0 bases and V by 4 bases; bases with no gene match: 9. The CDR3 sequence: CASSSQGVIIAKNIQYF. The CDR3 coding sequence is TGTGCCAGCAGCTCTCAGGGGGTGATAATAGCCAAAAACATTCAGTACTTC.

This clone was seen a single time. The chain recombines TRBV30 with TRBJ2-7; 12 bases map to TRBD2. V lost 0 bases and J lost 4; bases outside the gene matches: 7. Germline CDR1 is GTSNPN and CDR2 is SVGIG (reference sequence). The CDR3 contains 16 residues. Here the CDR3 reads CAWSVGLAGGPYEQYF. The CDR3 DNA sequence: TGTGCCTGGAGTGTAGGGCTAGCGGGGGGGCCGTACGAGCAGTACTTC.